These T cell receptor beta chains were read from a single sample in a study of blood T cell repertoires in COVID-19. Assay used: immunoSEQ multiplex PCR; TCRdb lists only in-frame clones, some missing. This sample has some 140,000 clones, with about 83% found just once. The sample comprised peripheral blood. All receptors come from a human donor in a cohort sampled during active COVID-19. The CDR3 runs from the conserved cysteine through the conserved F or W. The order of the fields is D gene, V gene, clone size, J gene, CDR3 DNA, CDR3 protein. D genes are given only for firm matches. Rows give clone size only sometimes, using once, few, many, or a class for an expanded clone.

>-|TRBV6-6|-|TRBJ1-5
TGTGCCAGCAGTCCTACAGGCCGCAATCAGCCCCAGCATTTT
CASSPTGRNQPQHF
>-|TRBV5-1|-|TRBJ1-1
TGCGCCAGCAGCACTGAGACAGGAAAGAACACTGAAGCTTTCTTT
CASSTETGKNTEAFF
>TRBD1|TRBV3-1/TRBV3-2|-|TRBJ1-2
TGTGCCAGCAGCCAAACCGACAGGGGAGATGGCTACACCTTC
CASSQTDRGDGYTF
>-|TRBV18|-|TRBJ2-7
TGTGCCAGCTCACCAGAGCACCTCGAGCAGTACTTC
CASSPEHLEQYF
>-|TRBV6-5|-|TRBJ2-2
TGTGCCAGCCCCTTAGGCAGGGCCACCGGGGAGCTGTTTTTT
CASPLGRATGELFF
>TRBD1|TRBV5-1|-|TRBJ1-1
TGCGCCAGCAGCTTTACAGGGGCGACTGAAGCTTTCTTT
CASSFTGATEAFF
>TRBD1|TRBV30|once|TRBJ1-6
TGTGCCTGGAGTGAGGTAGGGGGCGGATCACCCCTCCACTTT
CAWSEVGGGSPLHF
>-|TRBV6-1|-|TRBJ1-2
TGTGCCAGCAGTGAAGCCCCGCAGCGGGGGGGCTACACCTTC
CASSEAPQRGGYTF
>-|TRBV14|-|TRBJ1-2
TGTGCCAGCAGCCAAGTGGGAGGAGTAGGTGGCTACACCTTC
CASSQVGGVGGYTF
>-|TRBV9|once|TRBJ1-2
TGTGCCAGCAGCGTAGATCCAGGAAGATATGGCTACACCTTC
CASSVDPGRYGYTF
>TRBD1|TRBV6-6|-|TRBJ2-3
TGTGCCAGCAGTATCACAGGGGGCACAGATACGCAGTATTTT
CASSITGGTDTQYF
>-|TRBV18|-|TRBJ2-2
TGTGCCAGCTCACCACGAGACACCGGGGAGCTGTTTTTT
CASSPRDTGELFF
>-|TRBV5-4|-|TRBJ1-1
TGTGCCAGCAGCCCCTTAATGAACACTGAAGCTTTCTTT
CASSPLMNTEAFF
>TRBD1|TRBV10-2|-|TRBJ1-2
TGCGCCAGCAGTGAGTCGATAACAGGGGATGGCTACACCTTC
CASSESITGDGYTF
>-|TRBV5-1|few|TRBJ1-6
TGCGCCAGCGCCCCTTCCGTGAGCTCCTATAATTCACCCCTCCACTTT
CASAPSVSSYNSPLHF
>-|TRBV5-8|-|TRBJ1-1
TGTGCCAGCAGCTTTCGGGGAGGAACTGAAGCTTTCTTT
CASSFRGGTEAFF
>TRBD1|TRBV5-1|few|TRBJ1-6
TGCGCCAGCAGCCGAGGGGGCGAGATTCAGAGATCCTATAATTCACCCCTCCACTTT
CASSRGGEIQRSYNSPLHF
>-|TRBV12-2|-|TRBJ1-3
TGTGCGTCGTCTGGAAACACCATATATTTT
CASSGNTIYF
>TRBD1|TRBV3-1/TRBV3-2|-|TRBJ1-6
TGTGCCAGCAGCCAATTAGGGGGCAATTCACCCCTCCACTTT
CASSQLGGNSPLHF
>TRBD1|TRBV19|-|TRBJ1-5
TGTGCCAGTACCGCCCGAGATCGAGGGGGCAGGAGCAATCAGCCCCAGCATTTT
CASTARDRGGRSNQPQHF
>TRBD1|TRBV7-2|-|TRBJ1-4
TGTGCCAGCAGCGCCCCCGGGACAGGGAATGAAAAACTGTTTTTT
CASSAPGTGNEKLFF
>-|TRBV30|-|TRBJ1-2
TGTGCCTGGTCAGGGGTCTCTGGCTACACCTTC
CAWSGVSGYTF
>TRBD1|TRBV2|-|TRBJ2-7
TGTGCCAGCAGTGAGCCCGGGACAGGGTACTACGAGCAGTACTTC
CASSEPGTGYYEQYF
>TRBD1|TRBV6-1|-|TRBJ2-7
TGTGCCAGCAGTGAGGGGACAGTCCTGTACGAGCAGTACTTC
CASSEGTVLYEQYF
>TRBD2|TRBV5-1|-|TRBJ2-1
TGCGCCAGCAGCCGTCGTAGCGGGGGGGCCTTCAATGAGCAGTTCTTC
CASSRRSGGAFNEQFF
>TRBD1|TRBV7-6|-|TRBJ1-4
TGTGCCAGCAGCTTAGCGATTGGAACAGGGGCAACTAATGAAAAACTGTTTTTT
CASSLAIGTGATNEKLFF
>TRBD1|TRBV9|-|TRBJ2-7
TGTGCCAGCAGCAAAGGACAGGGGCCCTACGAGCAGTACTTC
CASSKGQGPYEQYF
>-|TRBV18|-|TRBJ1-1
TGTGCCAGCTCACTAGAACCGGGACTCCAGGACACTGAAGCTTTCTTT
CASSLEPGLQDTEAFF
>-|TRBV6-5|-|TRBJ2-7
TGTGCCAGCAGTTACTCGGAGGGAGCCTACGAGCAGTACTTC
CASSYSEGAYEQYF
>-|TRBV7-3|-|TRBJ1-1
TGTGCCAGCAGCAAAAACGGCGGGGACACTGAAGCTTTCTTT
CASSKNGGDTEAFF
>-|TRBV10-1|-|TRBJ2-1
TGCGCCAGCAACTCGGGGTGGAGGGAGAATGAGCAGTTCTTC
CASNSGWRENEQFF
>TRBD1|TRBV13|-|TRBJ1-2
TGTGCCAGCAGCTTGCGCAGGGGGAGTGATGGCTACACCTTC
CASSLRRGSDGYTF
>TRBD2|TRBV3-1/TRBV3-2|few|TRBJ2-7
TGTGCCAGCAGCCCTCGCGGGGGGAGACGGGGGGAGCAGTACTTC
CASSPRGGRRGEQYF
>TRBD1|TRBV5-4|-|TRBJ2-4
TGTGCCAGCAGTTTGGACAGGTCAAACATTCAGTACTTC
CASSLDRSNIQYF
>TRBD1|TRBV5-1|-|TRBJ1-6
TGCGCCAGCAGCTTGGCGGACAGGGTAGGGGGTTCACCCCTCCACTTT
CASSLADRVGGSPLHF
>-|TRBV5-5|-|TRBJ2-6
TGTGCCAGCAACAGGCCGGTTGCCGGGTCTTCGGTCCTGACTTTC
CASNRPVAGSSVLTF
>-|TRBV19|few|TRBJ1-4
TGTGCCAGTAGACTTACAGGTTATAATGAAAAACTGTTTTTT
CASRLTGYNEKLFF
>TRBD2|TRBV7-9|-|TRBJ2-1
TGTGCCAGCAGCCGCGGCGGGGGGCTTAATGAGCAGTTCTTC
CASSRGGGLNEQFF
>-|TRBV9|-|TRBJ2-7
TGTGCCAGCAGCGTAGAACCCAGGCACGAGCAGTACTTC
CASSVEPRHEQYF
>-|TRBV5-1|once|TRBJ2-7
TGCGCCAGCAGCGTTATTCCGGACAGCCCCTCCGAGCAGTACTTC
CASSVIPDSPSEQYF
>-|TRBV11-3|-|TRBJ2-3
TGTGCCAGCAGCCCCTCCTATACCGCAGATACGCAGTATTTT
CASSPSYTADTQYF
>TRBD2|TRBV3-1/TRBV3-2|-|TRBJ2-1
TGTGCCAGCAGCCGGATTGGACTAGCGGGGGCGGGTGAGCAGTTCTTC
CASSRIGLAGAGEQFF
>TRBD2|TRBV29-1|-|TRBJ2-1
TGCAGCGTTTTGTCCCTCTTGTCCAGCGGGGGGTTCTCCTACAATGAGCAGTTCTTC
CSVLSLLSSGGFSYNEQFF
>TRBD1|TRBV5-4|-|TRBJ1-2
TGTGCCAGCAGCAGCCTGGACAGGGGGTATGGCTACACCTTC
CASSSLDRGYGYTF
>-|TRBV7-9|-|TRBJ2-7
TGTGCCAGCAGCCCCAGGGTGTGGGAGCAGTACTTC
CASSPRVWEQYF
>TRBD1|TRBV3-1/TRBV3-2|-|TRBJ1-6
TGTGCCAGCAGCCAAAAACAGGGGGCCCATAATTCACCCCTCCACTTT
CASSQKQGAHNSPLHF
>TRBD1|TRBV7-9|-|TRBJ1-6
TGTGCCAGCAGCTTAGACGGGACAGGTGCTAATTCACCCCTCCACTTT
CASSLDGTGANSPLHF
>-|TRBV3-1/TRBV3-2|once|TRBJ2-1
TGTGCCAGCAGCTTATTCCCAGGTGAGCAGTTCTTC
CASSLFPGEQFF
>TRBD1|TRBV6-2/TRBV6-3|-|TRBJ1-5
TGTGCCAGCAGTTACGGACAGGGTAAAGTACCCCAGCATTTT
CASSYGQGKVPQHF
>TRBD1|TRBV7-9|-|TRBJ1-2
TGTGCCAGCAGCCCCGGGACAGGGGTTAATGGCTACACCTTC
CASSPGTGVNGYTF
>-|TRBV14|-|TRBJ1-2
TGTGCCAGCAGTGGGGGGGGGCCCCGCGGCCGTGGCTATGGCTACACCTTC
CASSGGGPRGRGYGYTF
>-|TRBV25-1|-|TRBJ2-7
TGTGCCAGCAGTGAATTGCGAGGGGAGCAGTACTTC
CASSELRGEQYF
>TRBD1|TRBV5-5|once|TRBJ2-1
TGTGCCAGCAGCAGAAACAGGGGAAACTACAATGAGCAGTTCTTC
CASSRNRGNYNEQFF
>TRBD1|TRBV5-1|-|TRBJ1-5
TGCGCCAGCAGCTTAGGACAGGGACCCTATAGCAATCAGCCCCAGCATTTT
CASSLGQGPYSNQPQHF
>TRBD1|TRBV7-9|-|TRBJ1-5
TGTGCCAGCAGCCCGGGAGGGACAGGGGGCTTGAGCAATCAGCCCCAGCATTTT
CASSPGGTGGLSNQPQHF
>TRBD1|TRBV3-1/TRBV3-2|-|TRBJ1-2
TGTGCCAGCAGCCCTCTAACAGGGGCTGGCTACACCTTC
CASSPLTGAGYTF